This T cell receptor (beta chain) was observed in a study of beta chain features in type 1 diabetes. The study, taken as a whole, reports: A pattern of fewer insertions and more deletions at VDJ junctions was seen in type 1 diabetes patients. Any HLA-type effect on TCRB rearrangement remained unresolved here.

This clone was picked up a small number of times. The antigen remains undetermined. Since all of the isolated RNA was reverse transcribed, expressed TCRB transcripts were what got sequenced. Clones were read by immunoSEQ multiplex PCR, and TCRdb kept only the in-frame ones, dropping some. The sample has a few hundred thousand clones, about 15% seen once. Germline values: CDR1 LNHDA, CDR2 SQIVND (reference sequence). V was shortened by 10 bases and J by 0 bases, with 9 bases between the two germline ends. The CDR3 sequence is 12 residues long. V usage is TRBV19 and J usage is TRBJ1-1; D is unclear. This receptor was identified in a man aged 30-40 years in good health. Sequencing used naive CD4+ T cells from blood. The CDR3 DNA is TGTGCCACCCTTGGAGTGAACACTGAAGCTTTCTTT. Protein product: CATLGVNTEAFF.